This T cell receptor (beta chain) came from a study of T cell repertoires in aging, cancer and after chemotherapy. Peripheral blood genomic DNA, not sorted cells or RNA, was the template. Concerning this clonotype itself: A read error may explain this, as a much larger clone is one base away.

Rearranged V-D-J TRB sequences were amplified with a mixed TRB-A/B primer pool. One entry per CDR3 protein, called by TCRdb with MiXCR from the multiplex PCR reads. The sample lists roughly 2,200 distinct CDR3 sequences, 25% to 30% occurring once. The CDR3 runs 12 residues. The TCR sequence derives from a human donor with a solid tumor. The sequenced sample was blood. The J gene is TRBJ2-3, the V gene TRBV12-3 or TRBV12-4; D not resolved. CDR3 loop: CASIGDTDTKYF. The CDR3 coding sequence is TGTGCCAGCATAGGCGACACAGATACGAAGTATTTT.